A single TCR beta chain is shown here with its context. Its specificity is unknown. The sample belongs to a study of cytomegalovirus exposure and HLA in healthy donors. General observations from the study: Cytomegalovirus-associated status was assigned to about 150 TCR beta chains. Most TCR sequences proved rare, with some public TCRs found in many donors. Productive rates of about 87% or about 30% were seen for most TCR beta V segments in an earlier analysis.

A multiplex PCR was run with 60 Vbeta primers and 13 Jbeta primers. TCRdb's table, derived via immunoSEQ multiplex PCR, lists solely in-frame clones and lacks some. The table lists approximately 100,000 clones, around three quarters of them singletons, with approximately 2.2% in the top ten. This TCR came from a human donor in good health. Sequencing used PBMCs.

CDR3 in amino acids: CASSFPGGEKLFF. The DNA for the CDR3 is TGTGCCAGCAGTTTCCCTGGGGGGGAAAAACTGTTTTTT. The chain uses TRBV27 and TRBJ1-4; possible D gene TRBD1, 5 bases. V was pared by 3 bases and J by 8 bases, with 10 bases between. Germline CDR1 MNHEY, CDR2 SMNVEV (reference sequence). This CDR3 is built from 13 residues.